Detailed here is one T cell receptor (beta chain). This sample was included in a study of cytomegalovirus exposure and HLA in healthy donors. It was with 60 Vbeta and 13 Jbeta primers that the PCR ran. Sequencing used immunoSEQ multiplex PCR; TCRdb keeps in-frame clones, though not all of them. The sample has 100,000 to 150,000 clones; about 71% are singletons. Germline V gene lookup returns CDR1 SEHNR and CDR2 FQNEAQ (reference sequence). The ends were cut back, 1 base at V and 5 bases at J, with 8 bases in the middle. The CDR3 is 13 amino acids. This receptor was taken from a woman between 55 and 75 years old in good health and CMV-seropositive. The genes are TRBV7-9 and TRBJ1-1; maybe TRBD1 (5 bases). Input material: PBMCs. The CDR3 region is CASSLGGETEAFF. CDR3 bases: TGTGCCAGCAGCTTAGGGGGGGAGACTGAAGCTTTCTTT.